These 18 T cell receptor beta chains came from one sample sequenced in a study of shared clonotypes between healthy human individuals. Measured with immunoSEQ multiplex PCR; TCRdb has only the in-frame clones, and not every one. The repertoire consists of more than 1.2 million clones, with 98% occurring once and the leading ten covering 0.3% to 0.45%. The sequencing sample was made of naive CD4+ T cells sorted from blood. Subset in this sample: CD45RA+ positively selected. The source is a man between 25 and 39 years old in good health.

This clone was found once. CDR3 in DNA: TGTGCCAGCAGTGAGGGACGTTACAATCAGCCCCAGCATTTT. Protein: CASSEGRYNQPQHF. The gene calls are TRBV6-1 and TRBJ1-5, with D perhaps TRBD1 (5 bases). The ends were cut back, 3 bases at V and 3 bases at J, with 9 bases in the middle. This CDR3 region has 14 residues. CDR1 is MNHNS, CDR2 SASEGT, per germline.

The V call is TRBV21-1, the J call TRBJ2-3; TRBD2, the table's D call, was not compared with the DNA. TRBV21-1 is a known pseudogene. The CDR3 loop spans 17 amino acids. The DNA of the CDR3 is TGTGCCAGCAGCAAATCGGAGCGGGAGGGGGACACAGATACGCAGTATTTT. Its translation is CASSKSEREGDTDTQYF.

V usage is TRBV6-1 and J usage is TRBJ1-4; D may be TRBD1 (5 bases). The CDR3 covers 15 residues. The V gene lost 3 bases and the J gene lost 7 bases, with 15 bases spanning the gap. The germline CDR1 and CDR2 sequences are MNHNS and SASEGT. As DNA, the CDR3 is TGTGCCAGCAGTGATTTCGGACAAGTTGTTGAAAAACTGTTTTTT. Its protein product is CASSDFGQVVEKLFF.

The chain combines TRBV10-2 with TRBJ1-5; D is undetermined. The V end lost 4 bases, the J end lost 0 bases, and 7 bases lay between the germline ends. The germline V gene encodes CDR1 WSHSY and CDR2 SAAADI. The CDR3 has 14 amino acids. The CDR3 sequence: CASSVRNSNQPQHF. CDR3 nucleotide sequence: TGCGCCAGCAGTGTCAGGAATAGCAATCAGCCCCAGCATTTT.

V is TRBV7-7 and J is TRBJ2-2; maybe TRBD1 (5 bases). Trimming removed 7 bases from V and 3 bases from J, with 12 bases in between. Germline V gene sequence: CDR1 SSHAT, CDR2 FNYEAQ (reference sequence). CDR3 length equals 14 residues. CDR3 DNA: TGTGCCAGCACTAGGGGATATGACACCGGGGAGCTGTTTTTT. Translated: CASTRGYDTGELFF.

The chain employs TRBV7-9 and TRBJ2-3; D remains ambiguous. Germline CDR1 is SEHNR and CDR2 is FQNEAQ (reference sequence). The CDR3 contains 15 residues. Trimming stripped 2 bases from V and 2 bases from J, with 11 bases between. CDR3 loop: CASSLTSRNTDTQYF. In nucleotides, the CDR3 is TGTGCCAGCAGCTTAACCTCCAGGAACACAGATACGCAGTATTTT.

The CDR3 region has the DNA TGTGCCAGCAGCCCCTACCGGGACAGAATAAACATTCAGTACTTC. Translation: CASSPYRDRINIQYF. The rearrangement joins TRBV7-8 to TRBJ2-4; TRBD1 matches at 7 bases. The CDR3 is 15 residues long. V was clipped by 5 bases and J by 6 bases; unmatched bases: 10. Germline V gene data show CDR1 as SGHVS and CDR2 as FQNEAQ.

This clone was recorded once. The rearrangement uses TRBV19 and TRBJ2-7; D might be TRBD1 or TRBD2, each matching 5 bases. V lost 9 bases and J lost 7, with 13 bases in between. The CDR3 length is 11 residues. From germline, CDR1 is LNHDA and CDR2 SQIVND (reference sequence). CDR3 residues: CASRGSAEQYF. The CDR3 bases are TGTGCCAGCCGGGGCTCGGCGGAGCAGTACTTC.

V usage is TRBV2 and J usage is TRBJ2-7; 8 nucleotides match TRBD1. After removal of 8 bases from V and 2 bases from J, the junction contained 14 bases not matched to a gene. This CDR3 comprises 16 residues. From germline, CDR1 is SNHLY and CDR2 FYNNEI. The CDR3 spells CASSPGTGIITYEQYF. The CDR3 region has the DNA TGTGCCAGCTCCCCGGGGACAGGCATAATTACCTACGAGCAGTACTTC. The whole variable domain, filled in from reference TRBV2 and TRBJ2-7, reads EPEVTQTPSHQVTQMGQEVILRCVPISNHLYFYWYRQILGQKVEFLVSFYNNEISEKSEIFDDQFSVERPDGSNFTLKIRSTKLEDSAMYFCASSPGTGIITYEQYFGPGTRLTVT.

The chain recombines TRBV5-1 with TRBJ1-1; D is ambiguous. Trimming stripped 4 bases from V and 1 base from J, with 8 bases between. The CDR3 spans 13 residues. The germline V gene has CDR1 SGHRS and CDR2 YFSETQ. CDR3 in amino acids: CASSVTANTEAFF. CDR3 DNA: TGCGCCAGCAGCGTAACAGCGAACACTGAAGCTTTCTTT. The full variable domain, with the rest looked up from reference TRBV5-1 and TRBJ1-1, is KAGVTQTPRYLIKTRGQQVTLSCSPISGHRSVSWYQQTPGQGLQFLFEYFSETQRNKGNFPGRFSGRQFSNSRSEMNVSTLELGDSALYLCASSVTANTEAFFGQGTRLTVV.

CDR3 sequence: CASSPGQGITSEQYF. The DNA for the CDR3 is TGTGCCAGCAGCCCTGGACAGGGGATCACGAGCGAGCAGTACTTC. V gene TRBV7-9 combines with J gene TRBJ2-7, with 9 bases lining up with TRBD1. Germline V gene sequence: CDR1 SEHNR, CDR2 FQNEAQ (reference sequence). The V gene end was trimmed by 5 bases and the J gene end by 6 bases; junction bases not matched to a gene: 11. CDR3 length: 15 residues.

The rearrangement uses TRBV29-1 and TRBJ2-1; TRBD2 matches 12 bases. CDR3 length equals 20 residues. Germline V gene sequence: CDR1 SQVTM, CDR2 ANQGSEA. The ends lost 5 bases at V and 2 bases at J; junction bases unmatched: 19. The CDR3, as DNA: TGCAGCGTTCCCTGGGACCAGGGGGGACTAGCGGGTCGACCCTACAATGAGCAGTTCTTC. Translated, it gives CSVPWDQGGLAGRPYNEQFF.

The V and J genes are TRBV9 and TRBJ2-3; 8 nucleotides agree with TRBD1. The germline V gene has CDR1 SGDLS and CDR2 YYNGEE. The CDR3 spans 16 residues. V lost 4 bases to trimming and J lost 1 base; unmatched junction nucleotides: 8. For the CDR3, the DNA is TGTGCCAGCAGCCCACGGACAGGGCGGGGCACAGATACGCAGTATTTT. This gives the protein CASSPRTGRGTDTQYF. Using reference TRBV9 and TRBJ2-3 for the parts outside the CDR3, the full variable domain is DSGVTQTPKHLITATGQRVTLRCSPRSGDLSVYWYQQSLDQGLQFLIQYYNGEERAKGNILERFSAQQFPDLHSELNLSSLELGDSALYFCASSPRTGRGTDTQYFGPGTRLTVL.

In nucleotides, the CDR3 is TGTGCCAGCAGGAACAACAGGTTCCGCACCGGGGAGCTGTTTTTT. This codes for CASRNNRFRTGELFF. The rearrangement links TRBV2 to TRBJ2-2; the D gene is possibly TRBD1 (5 bases). This CDR3 contains 15 residues. Germline lookup yields CDR1 SNHLY and CDR2 FYNNEI. V lost 6 bases to trimming and J lost 4 bases, with 15 bases between them.

Remarks on this clone: The sample contains more than one DNA sequence encoding this CDR3. The CDR3 sequence: CASSLLGGNTEAFF. For the CDR3, the DNA is TGTGCCAGCAGTTTACTCGGGGGGAACACTGAAGCTTTCTTT. This chain uses TRBV28 with TRBJ1-1, with D maybe TRBD1 (5 bases). The CDR3 totals 14 residues. Per the germline V gene, CDR1 is MDHEN and CDR2 is SYDVKM. The V and J ends lost 2 bases and 1 base respectively, with 8 bases between them.

This clone has just one count. The chain couples TRBV4-3 to TRBJ2-7; possible D gene TRBD2, 6 bases. V lost 1 base to trimming and J lost 7 bases, with 17 bases between them. CDR3 length: 15 amino acids. From germline, CDR1 is LGHNA and CDR2 YSLEER. CDR3 nucleotides: TGCGCCAGCAGCCAAGTTCCTTCAAAAGGGACTGAGCAGTACTTC. Its protein product is CASSQVPSKGTEQYF.

Concerning this clone: At one boundary the junction diverges from the germline segment, which might be a read error. For the CDR3, the DNA is TGTGCCAGCAGGGAAGGGACTGTCCAAGAGACCCAGTACTTC. It encodes CASREGTVQETQYF. The chain joins TRBV2 to TRBJ2-5; possibly TRBD2 for D (6 bases). The CDR3 runs to 14 residues. The germline gives CDR1 SNHLY, CDR2 FYNNEI.

This chain connects TRBV5-1 to TRBJ2-7, with 8 bases matching TRBD2. Germline CDR1 SGHRS, CDR2 YFSETQ. J gave up 5 bases and V 4 bases, and 11 bases lay outside the gene matches. The CDR3 loop spans 15 amino acids. CDR3 nucleotides: TGCGCCAGCAGCCCCCGGACTAGCTTCAGGGACGAGCAGTACTTC. Its translation is CASSPRTSFRDEQYF.